This T cell receptor beta chain is from a study of shared clonotypes between healthy human individuals. Some clones are missing from TCRdb's copy, which holds only in-frame ones; the method was immunoSEQ multiplex PCR. Here the sample spans around 1,000,000 clones, 70% to 80% being singletons. The CDR3 loop spans 16 amino acids. Per germline, CDR1 KGHSH and CDR2 LQKENI. V dropped 3 bases and J dropped 0; count of bases not matched to a gene: 2. Details on this clone: Other DNA sequences in this sample translate to the same CDR3.

This clonotype originated in a man between 18 and 29 years old in good health. Some clones in this sample may be carry-over from other donors' samples. The sample consisted of memory CD4+ T cells from PBMCs. Sample subset: CD45RA-negative fraction. The V gene is TRBV18, the J gene TRBJ2-2; 9 bases fit TRBD2. The CDR3 bases are TGTGCCAGCTCACCTCCTAGCGGGGCGAACACCGGGGAGCTGTTTTTT. It yields the protein CASSPPSGANTGELFF.